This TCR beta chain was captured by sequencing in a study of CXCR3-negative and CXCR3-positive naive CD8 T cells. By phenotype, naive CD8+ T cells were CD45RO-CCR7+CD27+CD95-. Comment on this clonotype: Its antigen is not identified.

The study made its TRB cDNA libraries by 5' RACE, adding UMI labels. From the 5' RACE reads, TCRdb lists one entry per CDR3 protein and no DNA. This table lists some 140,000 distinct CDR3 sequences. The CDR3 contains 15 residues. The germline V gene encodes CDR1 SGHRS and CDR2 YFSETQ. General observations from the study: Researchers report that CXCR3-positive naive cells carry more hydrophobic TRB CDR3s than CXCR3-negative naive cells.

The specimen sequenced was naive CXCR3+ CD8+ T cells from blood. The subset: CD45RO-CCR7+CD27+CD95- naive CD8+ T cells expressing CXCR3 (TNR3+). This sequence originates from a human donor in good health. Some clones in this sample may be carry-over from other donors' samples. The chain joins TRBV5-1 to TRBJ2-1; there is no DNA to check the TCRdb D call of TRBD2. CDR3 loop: CASSLAPGLANEQFF.